These 10 T cell receptor beta chains were all obtained from the same sample, sequenced in a study of T cells in Graves' hyperthyroidism and ophthalmopathy (dated by TCRdb to between 2018 and 2021). Receptors were amplified or captured by multiplex PCR. The instrument was an Illumina HiSeq 2000. The TCR beta CDR3 regions were amplified from RNA transcripts. A first-round RT-PCR of the TCR CDR3 used the HTBI primer set with the Qiagen OneStep RT-PCR kit. TCRdb reprocessed the public reads (quality trimming at Q25 with fastp, clone calling with MiXCR) and kept in-frame beta chains. Each entry merges the rows of one CDR3 protein and shows their most common DNA and genes. This sample comprises 45,000 to 55,000 distinct CDR3 sequences, less than 65% of them detected only once. The ten most abundant clones make up around a third of the sample. Input material: peripheral blood or thyroid tissue (not recorded which). The receptors originated from a young man with Graves' hyperthyroidism.

This clonotype was seen only a few times. The chain employs TRBV20-1 and TRBJ2-5, with TRBD2 identical over 8 bases. Per the germline V gene, CDR1 is DFQATT and CDR2 is SNEGSKA (reference sequence). The CDR3 contains 11 residues. This CDR3 is CSGTRGETQYF. CDR3 coding DNA: TGCAGCGGGACTAGGGGGGAGACCCAGTACTTC.

This chain joins TRBV29-1 and TRBJ1-1, with D perhaps matching TRBD1 (6 bases). Trimming cost V 6 bases and J 2 bases, with 10 bases left between them. The germline CDR1 and CDR2 sequences are SQVTM and ANQGSEA. This CDR3 region has 12 residues. The DNA for the CDR3 is TGCAGCGTGGACAGAGTTAACACTGAAGCTTTCTTT. Protein: CSVDRVNTEAFF.

This clonotype was seen just once. This sequence may be a read error, since a much larger clone differs from it by one base. V and J are TRBV7-2 and TRBJ2-5, with 10 bases aligning to TRBD1. CDR1 is SGHTA, CDR2 FQGNSA, per germline. This CDR3 spans 16 amino acids. As DNA, the CDR3 is TGTGCCAGCTCACCACCGGGACAGGGGTTAAGAGAGACCCAGCACTTC. Translation gives CASSPPGQGLRETQHF.

The chain joins TRBV15 to TRBJ1-5; tentative D call: TRBD1 (5 bases). Germline CDR1 and CDR2: LNHNV and YYDKDF (reference sequence). The CDR3 sequence is 14 residues long. The ends were cut back, 3 bases at V and 1 base at J, with 7 bases in the middle. The CDR3 loop reads CATSRDKSNQPQHF. The DNA for the CDR3 is TGTGCCACCAGCAGGGACAAAAGCAATCAGCCCCAGCATTTT.

In regard to this clonotype: A much larger clone is a single base away; this may be a read error. The conserved phenylalanine or tryptophan normally closing the CDR3 is absent here, so this likely arose from a read error. The genes are TRBV7-9 and TRBJ1-1; unclear D gene. Germline CDR1 is SEHNR and CDR2 is FQNEAQ (reference sequence). This CDR3 comprises 14 residues. Trimming cost V 5 bases and J 3 bases, with 13 bases left between them. The CDR3 DNA follows: TGTGCCAGCAGCCAAGATCTCACCTACACTGAAGCTTTCCTT. As protein: CASSQDLTYTEAFL.

This clonotype was counted many times. The V and J genes are TRBV4-1 and TRBJ2-5; possible D gene TRBD1, 6 bases. Trimming took 4 bases from V and 7 from J, leaving 19 bases between them. Germline V CDR1 and CDR2: MGHRA, YSYEKL. The CDR3 runs 15 residues. CDR3 in DNA: TGCGCCAGCAGCCGAAGACGAGGGACATTACGGACCCAGTACTTC. Protein: CASSRRRGTLRTQYF.

The V gene is TRBV10-3, the J gene TRBJ2-5; 7 bases agree with TRBD2. J was trimmed by 1 base and V by 10 bases; bases with no gene match: 6. The length of the CDR3 is 13 residues. CDR1 is ENHRY, CDR2 SYGVKD, per germline. The CDR3 DNA follows: TGTGCCACTACTAGCGCGTCCCAAGAGACCCAGTACTTC. Encoded protein: CATTSASQETQYF.

The J gene is TRBJ1-1, the V gene TRBV7-3, with D unclear. Germline loops: CDR1 SGHTA, CDR2 FQGTGA. CDR3 length: 13 amino acids. V dropped 5 bases and J dropped 9 bases, with 16 bases sitting between them. The CDR3 sequence is CASSIQKNTKAFF. The CDR3, as DNA: TGTGCCAGCAGCATACAGAAGAACACAAAAGCTTTCTTT.

This clonotype was recorded many times. The chain couples TRBV12-3 or TRBV12-4 to TRBJ1-2; no definite D call. The length of the CDR3 is 10 residues. V was pared by 2 bases and J by 6 bases, with 1 base between. The CDR3 reads CASSLNGYTF. The CDR3 DNA reads as TGTGCCAGCAGTTTAAATGGCTACACCTTC.

The chain combines TRBV24-1 with TRBJ2-5; D assignment may be TRBD1 or TRBD2 (5 bases each). This CDR3 spans 13 amino acids. The V and J ends lost 6 bases and 3 bases respectively, with 10 bases between them. Germline CDR1 is KGHDR and CDR2 is SFDVKD. Here the CDR3 DNA reads TGTGCCACCAGTACGGGGACCGAAGAGACCCAGTACTTC. Protein product: CATSTGTEETQYF.